One and the same sample provided the 28 T cell receptor beta chains below, sequenced in a study of cytomegalovirus exposure and HLA in healthy donors. This PCR relied on a set of 60 Vbeta primers and 13 Jbeta primers. Sequencing used immunoSEQ multiplex PCR; TCRdb keeps in-frame clones, though not all of them. The sample lists some 63,000 clones, 65% to 90% occurring once. What was sequenced was PBMCs. These receptors were obtained from a human donor in good health.

This clone was picked up a small number of times. The chain carries TRBV5-4 and TRBJ2-1; D is perhaps TRBD2 (6 bases). Deletions cut 7 bases from V and 0 bases from J, with 11 bases between. The CDR3 length is 14 residues. Germline V gene data show CDR1 as SGHNT and CDR2 as YYREEE (reference sequence). DNA for the CDR3: TGTGCCAGCGGGGAGGATAGCTCCTACAATGAGCAGTTCTTC. It translates to CASGEDSSYNEQFF.

This sequence joins TRBV27 and TRBJ2-7; TRBD1 matches 10 bases. Germline V lookup: CDR1 MNHEY, CDR2 SMNVEV (reference sequence). V was pared by 5 bases and J by 6 bases, with 7 bases of the junction left unmatched. The CDR3 has 14 amino acids. The CDR3 region is CASSPWDRGGEQYF. CDR3 in DNA: TGTGCCAGCAGTCCCTGGGACAGGGGCGGCGAGCAGTACTTC.

The chain employs TRBV6-4 and TRBJ2-3, with TRBD2 as a possible D gene (5 bases). The germline V gene encodes CDR1 MRHNA and CDR2 SNTAGT. V lost 5 bases to trimming and J lost 0 bases, with 12 bases between them. The CDR3 covers 15 residues. The CDR3 DNA reads TGTGCCAGCAGTCCGGGCGGAGGAAGCACAGATACGCAGTATTTT. It encodes CASSPGGGSTDTQYF.

The gene calls are TRBV9 and TRBJ2-1; 13 positions match TRBD2. CDR1 SGDLS and CDR2 YYNGEE come from the germline V gene. The CDR3 runs 18 residues. Trimming at V came to 10 bases and at J to 3 bases, leaving 16 bases not matched to a gene. This CDR3 is CASSGGLAGERNYNEQFF. The CDR3 DNA sequence: TGTGCCTCCTCGGGAGGACTAGCGGGAGAAAGGAACTACAATGAGCAGTTCTTC. Drawing the rest from reference TRBV9 and TRBJ2-1, the complete variable domain is DSGVTQTPKHLITATGQRVTLRCSPRSGDLSVYWYQQSLDQGLQFLIQYYNGEERAKGNILERFSAQQFPDLHSELNLSSLELGDSALYFCASSGGLAGERNYNEQFFGPGTRLTVL.

This clone was observed a single time. The rearrangement uses TRBV5-1 and TRBJ2-2; 7 bases line up with TRBD1. Looked up from germline, CDR1 is SGHRS and CDR2 is YFSETQ. This CDR3 is 14 amino acids long. The trim removed 4 bases at V and 3 bases at J, leaving 3 bases unmatched. CDR3 DNA: TGCGCCAGCAGCCTGACAGGGCACACCGGGGAGCTGTTTTTT. Translated, it gives CASSLTGHTGELFF. Using reference TRBV5-1 and TRBJ2-2 for the parts outside the CDR3, the full variable domain is KAGVTQTPRYLIKTRGQQVTLSCSPISGHRSVSWYQQTPGQGLQFLFEYFSETQRNKGNFPGRFSGRQFSNSRSEMNVSTLELGDSALYLCASSLTGHTGELFFGEGSRLTVL.

This chain joins TRBV9 and TRBJ1-3; possible D gene TRBD1, 6 bases. Between the trimmed V and J ends, which lost 3 bases and 1 base, there was a span of 8 bases. The germline CDR1 and CDR2 sequences are SGDLS and YYNGEE. This CDR3 region has 14 residues. CDR3 in amino acids: CASSATGSGNTIYF. In DNA form, the CDR3 reads TGTGCCAGCAGCGCAACAGGGTCTGGAAACACCATATATTTT.

This chain uses TRBV7-6 with TRBJ2-5; TRBD2 matches 10 bases. This CDR3 comprises 17 residues. The ends lost 0 bases at V and 2 bases at J; junction bases unmatched: 6. Germline-derived CDR1 and CDR2 are SGHVS and FNYEAQ. As DNA, the CDR3 is TGTGCCAGCAGCTTAGCGGATTTAGCGGGGGGACAAGAGACCCAGTACTTC. Translating gives CASSLADLAGGQETQYF.

The V call is TRBV9, the J call TRBJ2-5; 12 nucleotides agree with TRBD1. The CDR3 has 18 amino acids. From germline, CDR1 is SGDLS and CDR2 YYNGEE. Losses at the gene ends were 3 bases for V and 3 bases for J; bases not matched to a gene: 12. The CDR3 region has the DNA TGTGCCAGCAGCGCCCAAACGGGACAGGGGGCTGTGAAAGAGACCCAGTACTTC. Encoded protein: CASSAQTGQGAVKETQYF.

The chain combines TRBV7-6 with TRBJ2-5, with a tentative D call TRBD2 (6 bases). This CDR3 comprises 17 residues. Germline values: CDR1 SGHVS, CDR2 FNYEAQ. Trimming cost V 5 bases and J 1 base, with 20 bases left between them. The CDR3 loop reads CASSQNLPWRGQETQYF. The CDR3 DNA is TGTGCCAGCAGCCAAAACCTTCCTTGGAGGGGCCAAGAGACCCAGTACTTC. Full variable domain (rest looked up from reference TRBV7-6 and TRBJ2-5): GAGVSQSPRYKVTKRGQDVALRCDPISGHVSLYWYRQALGQGPEFLTYFNYEAQQDKSGLPNDRFSAERPEGSISTLTIQRTEQRDSAMYRCASSQNLPWRGQETQYFGPGTRLLVL.

The V and J genes are TRBV20-1 and TRBJ2-2; D is perhaps TRBD2 (5 bases). V shed 7 bases and J shed 5 bases, with 8 bases lying between them. CDR3 length equals 11 residues. Germline loops: CDR1 DFQATT, CDR2 SNEGSKA (reference sequence). The DNA for the CDR3 is TGCAGTGTGCCGGGGACCGGGGAGCTGTTTTTT. This encodes CSVPGTGELFF.

V is TRBV30 and J is TRBJ1-2; a weak D match, TRBD1 (5 bases). CDR3 length: 11 amino acids. V gave up 8 bases and J gave up 10 bases, with 17 bases separating them. Per the germline V gene, CDR1 is GTSNPN and CDR2 is SVGIG (reference sequence). Here the CDR3 reads CAGGVGALYTF. For the CDR3, the DNA is TGTGCCGGGGGGGTTGGGGCACTCTACACCTTC.

This chain links TRBV11-2 with TRBJ1-2; 7 positions agree with TRBD1. V trimming: 4 bases; J trimming: 11 bases; junction bases outside the gene matches: 4. The CDR3 runs 11 residues. Germline values: CDR1 SGHAT, CDR2 FQNNGV. The CDR3 here is CASSSHRGYTF. As DNA, the CDR3 is TGTGCCAGCAGCTCTCACAGGGGTTACACCTTC.

V and J are TRBV7-2 and TRBJ2-1, with no clear D. The germline V gene encodes CDR1 SGHTA and CDR2 FQGNSA. The CDR3 consists of 12 residues. V gave up 6 bases and J gave up 3 bases, with 6 bases separating them. The CDR3 DNA follows: TGTGCCAGCAGTTCCGTCTACAATGAGCAGTTCTTC. Encoded protein: CASSSVYNEQFF.

The chain combines TRBV30 with TRBJ2-1; 7 bases are a match to TRBD2. This CDR3 is 14 amino acids long. Germline trimming cut 5 bases from V and 10 bases from J; bases unmatched to any gene: 14. Germline V CDR1 and CDR2: GTSNPN, SVGIG (reference sequence). The CDR3 loop is CAWGAGPNRGEQFF. The CDR3, as DNA: TGTGCCTGGGGAGCGGGACCGAATCGGGGGGAGCAGTTCTTC.

V usage is TRBV7-9 and J usage is TRBJ2-5; TRBD2 aligns across 15 bases. The germline V gene has CDR1 SEHNR and CDR2 FQNEAQ (reference sequence). The junction had 6 bases not matched to a gene; V was cut back by 2 bases and J by 5 bases. The CDR3 is 17 residues long. In DNA form, the CDR3 reads TGTGCCAGCAGCTTACGGACTAGCGGGAGGGGGAGGGAGACCCAGTACTTC. It is translated as CASSLRTSGRGRETQYF.

The V and J genes are TRBV28 and TRBJ2-2, with 8 bases fitting TRBD1. Germline loops: CDR1 MDHEN, CDR2 SYDVKM. CDR3 length equals 14 residues. V lost 2 bases to trimming and J lost 5 bases; unmatched junction nucleotides: 1. CDR3 in DNA: TGTGCCAGCAGTTTAACAGGGGGAACCGGGGAGCTGTTTTTT. This sequence encodes CASSLTGGTGELFF.

This chain connects TRBV25-1 to TRBJ2-7, with D possibly being TRBD2 (7 bases). This CDR3 spans 14 amino acids. Trimming left V 6 bases short and J 1 base short, with 13 bases between. CDR1 is MGHDK and CDR2 is SYGVNS in the germline V gene. Written as DNA, the CDR3 is TGTGCCAGCAGCTTACGGGGGGCATCCTACGAGCAGTACTTC. Protein: CASSLRGASYEQYF.

There are a few counts of this clone. Compared with germline, one end of the junction differs, possibly owing to a read error. The gene calls are TRBV7-9 and TRBJ1-3; a possible D gene is TRBD1 (5 bases). Germline V gene data show CDR1 as SEHNR and CDR2 as FQNEAQ (reference sequence). The CDR3 runs 18 residues. DNA of the CDR3: TGTTCCAGCAGCTTCCTTGTTGGGGCAGGGAGGACTGGAAACACCATATATTTT. Translation gives CSSSFLVGAGRTGNTIYF.

This chain uses TRBV18 with TRBJ2-1, with TRBD1 identical over 8 bases. J lost 5 bases, V lost 3 bases, and 9 bases had no gene match. Per the germline V gene, CDR1 is KGHSH and CDR2 is LQKENI. The CDR3 has 16 amino acids. The CDR3 loop is CASSPDRAEWNNEQFF. As DNA, the CDR3 is TGTGCCAGCTCACCGGACAGGGCAGAGTGGAACAATGAGCAGTTCTTC.

This chain joins TRBV7-8 and TRBJ2-7; TRBD2 matches 9 bases. CDR3 length equals 15 residues. The ends lost 3 bases at V and 4 bases at J; junction bases unmatched: 7. Germline assignment: CDR1 SGHVS and CDR2 FQNEAQ. The CDR3 loop reads CASSLGLSGRYEQYF. As DNA, the CDR3 is TGTGCCAGCAGCTTGGGTTTGAGCGGGAGGTACGAGCAGTACTTC.

Only one count was recorded for this clone. This chain connects TRBV7-3 to TRBJ2-1; TRBD2 matches 9 bases. Looked up from germline, CDR1 is SGHTA and CDR2 is FQGTGA. This CDR3 is 16 amino acids long. V shed 5 bases, J shed 3 bases, and the junction held 8 bases outside the gene matches. CDR3 DNA: TGTGCCAGCAGCAGGACCGGGACTAGCTTCTACAATGAGCAGTTCTTC. Its protein is CASSRTGTSFYNEQFF. The full variable domain, its missing parts supplied by reference TRBV7-3 and TRBJ2-1, is GAGVSQTPSNKVTEKGKYVELRCDPISGHTALYWYRQSLGQGPEFLIYFQGTGAADDSGLPNDRFFAVRPEGSVSTLKIQRTERGDSAVYLCASSRTGTSFYNEQFFGPGTRLTVL.

The chain has TRBV10-3 and TRBJ2-7; D ambiguous. Germline V lookup: CDR1 ENHRY, CDR2 SYGVKD. The CDR3 runs to 12 residues. V was cut by 4 bases and J by 3 bases, with 7 bases left in between. The CDR3 DNA reads TGTGCCATCAGTGGACTGAGCTACGAGCAGTACTTC. Encoded protein: CAISGLSYEQYF.

The V and J genes are TRBV19 and TRBJ2-3, with D possibly being TRBD2 (5 bases). CDR3 size: 14 residues. Germline CDR1 is LNHDA and CDR2 is SQIVND (reference sequence). V lost 2 bases and J lost 6, with 12 bases in between. The chain's CDR3 is CASSIRDSDDTQYF. As DNA, the CDR3 is TGTGCCAGTAGTATACGGGATTCCGATGATACGCAGTATTTT.

The chain uses TRBV6-1 and TRBJ1-5, with TRBD1 matching 9 bases. The junction had 4 bases not matched to a gene; V was cut back by 6 bases and J by 7 bases. Germline-derived CDR1 and CDR2 are MNHNS and SASEGT. The CDR3 consists of 13 residues. The CDR3, as DNA: TGTGCCAGCAGGTGGGACAGGGAACAGCCCCAGCATTTT. Translated: CASRWDREQPQHF.

This chain uses TRBV30 with TRBJ1-2; D is possibly TRBD1 (5 bases). Germline CDR1 is GTSNPN and CDR2 is SVGIG (reference sequence). The CDR3 is made up of 14 amino acids. Trimming took 4 bases from V and 7 from J, leaving 19 bases between them. The CDR3 sequence is CAWTHGGQFGGYTF. For the CDR3, the DNA is TGTGCCTGGACTCACGGCGGACAATTTGGTGGCTACACCTTC.

The genes are TRBV30 and TRBJ1-4; D unclear. Trimming removed 4 bases from V and 6 bases from J, with 15 bases in between. Germline V gene lookup returns CDR1 GTSNPN and CDR2 SVGIG (reference sequence). CDR3 length equals 14 residues. CDR3 DNA: TGTGCCTGGATGTTGCGGGGATTTGATGAAAAACTGTTTTTT. This encodes CAWMLRGFDEKLFF.

The genes are TRBV2 and TRBJ1-5; D is ambiguous. CDR1 and CDR2 from the germline V gene are SNHLY and FYNNEI. This CDR3 has 14 amino acids. Trimming shortened V by 6 bases and J by 1 base, and 10 bases separated the two germline ends. DNA of the CDR3: TGTGCCAGCAGCTCGGGTTTCAGCAATCAGCCCCAGCATTTT. It yields the protein CASSSGFSNQPQHF.

The chain uses TRBV7-2 and TRBJ1-3; D unresolved. This CDR3 has 16 residues. Germline assignment: CDR1 SGHTA and CDR2 FQGNSA. V dropped 1 base and J dropped 0 bases, with 10 bases sitting between them. This CDR3 reads CASSLGPGLSGNTIYF. The DNA of the CDR3 is TGTGCCAGCAGCTTAGGACCAGGTCTCTCTGGAAACACCATATATTTT.